These 28 T cell receptor beta chains share one sample of origin, sequenced in a study of T cells in Graves' hyperthyroidism and ophthalmopathy. RNA transcripts gave rise to amplified TCR beta CDR3 regions. The TCR CDR3 was amplified in a first-round RT-PCR using the HTBI primer set. TCRdb reanalysed the multiplex PCR reads using MiXCR and keeps one entry per CDR3 protein. Of approximately 530,000 distinct CDR3 sequences listed, 15% to 20% were seen once; the top ten hold about 50%. The sequenced material came from blood. These receptors were obtained from a man in his forties or fifties with Graves' ophthalmopathy.

This clonotype was seen a handful of times. The rearrangement links TRBV6-1 to TRBJ1-5; D might be TRBD1 (6 bases). The germline CDR1 and CDR2 sequences are MNHNS and SASEGT. The CDR3 spans 14 residues. The V end lost 10 bases, the J end lost 4 bases, and 17 bases lay between the germline ends. CDR3 DNA sequence: TGTGCCACCGCCCTGCAGGGGACTAATCAGCCCCAGCATTTT. This translates into CATALQGTNQPQHF.

V is TRBV12-3 or TRBV12-4 and J is TRBJ1-1; D is unresolved. This CDR3 spans 15 amino acids. Trimming took off 5 bases at V and 8 bases at J, with 21 bases between the two ends. This CDR3 is CASSTHAGIPLEAFF. CDR3 DNA sequence: TGTGCCAGCAGTACGCACGCGGGGATTCCCCTCGAAGCTTTCTTT.

The chain recombines TRBV5-1 with TRBJ1-2, with TRBD1 matching 9 bases. The CDR3 has 15 residues. After removal of 4 bases from V and 3 bases from J, the junction contained 7 bases not matched to a gene. Germline CDR1 and CDR2: SGHRS and YFSETQ. Here the CDR3 reads CASSLGDRDHYGYTF. The CDR3 DNA sequence: TGCGCCAGCAGCCTCGGGGACAGGGACCACTATGGCTACACCTTC.

This chain joins TRBV12-3 or TRBV12-4 and TRBJ2-3, with D possibly matching TRBD1 (6 bases). Trimming pared 4 bases from V and 1 base from J, leaving 12 bases between. The CDR3 runs 15 residues. CDR3 DNA: TGTGCCAGCAGTTCCTGGACAGCCCGCACAGATACGCAGTATTTT. Its translation is CASSSWTARTDTQYF.

This clonotype has a handful of counts. The V call is TRBV20-1, the J call TRBJ2-3, with D tentatively TRBD2 (5 bases). Trimming took 4 bases from V and 4 from J, leaving 18 bases between them. The germline gives CDR1 DFQATT, CDR2 SNEGSKA (reference sequence). The CDR3 extends over 15 amino acids. In nucleotides, the CDR3 is TGCAGTGCTAATCCCGGATGGACTTCGGCAGATACGCAGTATTTT. It codes for CSANPGWTSADTQYF.

This clonotype was detected a few times. The genes are TRBV6-5 and TRBJ1-4; 9 positions agree with TRBD1. V lost 2 bases to trimming and J lost 8 bases; unmatched junction nucleotides: 9. Looked up from germline, CDR1 is MNHEY and CDR2 is SVGAGI. CDR3 length equals 16 residues. The CDR3 bases are TGTGCCAGCAGTTACGGGAGGGACAGGGCGAGGGAAAAACTGTTTTTT. This gives the protein CASSYGRDRAREKLFF.

The table lists this clonotype with many counts. V is TRBV20-1 and J is TRBJ2-3, with 10 bases aligning to TRBD2. J was trimmed by 4 bases and V by 3 bases; bases with no gene match: 10. Germline values: CDR1 DFQATT, CDR2 SNEGSKA (reference sequence). The CDR3 sequence is 16 residues long. The CDR3 loop reads CSASSGSGRGADTQYF. CDR3 in DNA: TGCAGTGCTAGTTCGGGAAGCGGGAGGGGGGCAGATACGCAGTATTTT.

This clonotype has at least ten counts. The J gene is TRBJ1-5, the V gene TRBV7-2; 11 bases agree with TRBD1. This CDR3 region has 14 residues. From germline, CDR1 is SGHTA and CDR2 FQGNSA. V lost 4 bases, J lost 5 bases, and 1 base stayed unmatched. CDR3 sequence (DNA): TGTGCCAGCAGCTGGACAGGGGGCGATCAGCCCCAGCATTTT. It encodes CASSWTGGDQPQHF.

The gene calls are TRBV4-1 and TRBJ2-1, with 8 bases matching TRBD2. Looked up from germline, CDR1 is MGHRA and CDR2 is YSYEKL. Unmatched junction bases numbered 4, after V lost 6 bases and J lost 9 bases. The CDR3 runs to 12 residues. This chain's CDR3 is CASRRREGEQFF. CDR3 sequence (DNA): TGCGCCAGCAGACGACGGGAGGGTGAGCAGTTCTTC.

In its sample, this clonotype was seen a few times. The chain carries TRBV30 and TRBJ2-5; 9 nucleotides align to TRBD1. Per the germline V gene, CDR1 is GTSNPN and CDR2 is SVGIG (reference sequence). Trimming took 3 bases from V and 5 from J; bases not matched to a gene: 10. The CDR3 covers 15 residues. CDR3 nucleotides: TGTGCCTGGAGCTCCGGGACAGGGACGAGTGAGACCCAGTACTTC. Translated: CAWSSGTGTSETQYF.

The rearrangement uses TRBV27 and TRBJ2-7; maybe TRBD2 (6 bases). Germline values: CDR1 MNHEY, CDR2 SMNVEV (reference sequence). Trimming removed 3 bases from V and 6 bases from J, with 12 bases in between. The CDR3 length is 13 residues. The CDR3 spells CASSFQRVGEQYF. CDR3 sequence (DNA): TGTGCCAGCAGTTTCCAGCGGGTCGGCGAGCAGTACTTC.

The table lists this clonotype with a few counts. The V gene is TRBV5-1, the J gene TRBJ2-5; no firm D call. This CDR3 has 14 amino acids. V shed 1 base and J shed 4 bases, with 11 bases lying between them. Germline V lookup: CDR1 SGHRS, CDR2 YFSETQ. CDR3 residues: CASSLKTWGETQYF. Here the CDR3 DNA reads TGCGCCAGCAGCTTGAAGACGTGGGGAGAGACCCAGTACTTC.

There are a few counts of this clonotype. The CDR3 sequence is CASSPKREGRYF. The CDR3 coding sequence is TGTGCCAGCTCACCAAAGAGGGAGGGCCGGTATTTT. J is TRBJ2-3 and V is TRBV18; 7 bases match TRBD2. In germline, CDR1 is KGHSH, CDR2 LQKENI. The CDR3 has 12 amino acids. The J segment lost 14 bases and the V segment lost 2 bases, leaving 7 bases of the junction unmatched.

The gene calls are TRBV9 and TRBJ1-5; 7 bases agree with TRBD1. J gave up 3 bases and V 3 bases, and 6 bases lay outside the gene matches. The CDR3 loop spans 15 amino acids. Germline CDR1 SGDLS, CDR2 YYNGEE. The CDR3 sequence: CASSATGVPNQPQHF. DNA for the CDR3: TGTGCCAGCAGCGCCACAGGGGTCCCCAATCAGCCCCAGCATTTT.

This clonotype was detected ten times or more. V usage is TRBV5-1 and J usage is TRBJ2-7, with 9 bases that match TRBD2. This CDR3 is built from 15 residues. The germline gives CDR1 SGHRS, CDR2 YFSETQ. Losses at the gene ends were 5 bases for V and 2 bases for J; bases not matched to a gene: 8. CDR3 region: CASRPSGGSTYEQYF. CDR3 DNA: TGCGCCAGCAGGCCAAGCGGGGGGTCGACCTACGAGCAGTACTTC. Filled out from reference TRBV5-1 and TRBJ2-7, the complete variable domain reads KAGVTQTPRYLIKTRGQQVTLSCSPISGHRSVSWYQQTPGQGLQFLFEYFSETQRNKGNFPGRFSGRQFSNSRSEMNVSTLELGDSALYLCASRPSGGSTYEQYFGPGTRLTVT.

This clonotype has a handful of counts. The V gene is TRBV6-1, the J gene TRBJ2-5; TRBD2 aligns across 8 bases. Per germline, CDR1 MNHNS and CDR2 SASEGT. The CDR3 is made up of 14 amino acids. Trimming removed 6 bases from V and 9 bases from J; junction bases left unmatched: 12. CDR3 nucleotides: TGTGCCAGCAGGGCCGGGACTAGTCTAATGGCCCAGTACTTC. It codes for CASRAGTSLMAQYF.

This clonotype turned up a few times. CDR3 bases: TGTGCCAGCAGAGCCGGGACGAGTTATTGGGAGCAGTACTTC. Its translation is CASRAGTSYWEQYF. The V call is TRBV6-1, the J call TRBJ2-7; the D gene could be TRBD1 or TRBD2 (5 bases each). The CDR3 has 14 residues. Per the germline V gene, CDR1 is MNHNS and CDR2 is SASEGT. V lost 6 bases to trimming and J lost 7 bases, with 19 bases between them.

The chain has TRBV6-2 or TRBV6-3 and TRBJ2-4; 11 bases match TRBD2. The CDR3 spans 16 residues. Germline V gene data show CDR1 as MNHEY and CDR2 as SVGEGT. The V gene end was trimmed by 0 bases and the J gene end by 4 bases; junction bases not matched to a gene: 2. The CDR3 sequence: CASSYSSGRAKNIQYF. CDR3 sequence (DNA): TGTGCCAGCAGTTACTCTAGCGGGAGGGCAAAAAACATTCAGTACTTC.

The V and J genes are TRBV10-3 and TRBJ1-3, with 7 nucleotides matching TRBD1. CDR3 length: 17 residues. With 0 bases clipped from V and 2 bases from J, the junction kept 7 bases outside the gene matches. The germline V gene encodes CDR1 ENHRY and CDR2 SYGVKD. Here the CDR3 DNA reads TGTGCCATCAGTGAGTCCATGGACAGGAGGACTGGAAACACCATATATTTT. Protein product: CAISESMDRRTGNTIYF.

The chain joins TRBV11-1 to TRBJ1-2; D call uncertain. The CDR3 contains 12 residues. The V gene lost 5 bases and the J gene lost 7 bases, with 11 bases spanning the gap. The germline V gene encodes CDR1 SGHAT and CDR2 FQDESV (reference sequence). The CDR3 spells CASSQGWFGYTF. CDR3 coding DNA: TGTGCCAGCAGCCAAGGGTGGTTTGGCTACACCTTC.

The chain employs TRBV5-1 and TRBJ2-2, with D uncertain. Germline CDR1 SGHRS, CDR2 YFSETQ. The germline V and J ends were trimmed by 0 bases and 2 bases, with 11 bases remaining between them. The CDR3 covers 16 residues. The CDR3 sequence: CASSLDRKTNTGELFF. CDR3 nucleotide sequence: TGCGCCAGCAGCTTGGACAGAAAAACAAACACCGGGGAGCTGTTTTTT.

The sample holds a few counts of this clonotype. V is TRBV29-1 and J is TRBJ1-1, with D perhaps matching TRBD1 (6 bases). This CDR3 spans 14 amino acids. The germline V gene encodes CDR1 SQVTM and CDR2 ANQGSEA. V lost 5 bases to trimming and J lost 6 bases, with 19 bases between them. The CDR3 here is CSVRTGTKLAEAFF. The DNA for the CDR3 is TGCAGCGTTCGAACAGGGACGAAGTTAGCTGAAGCTTTCTTT.

Ten or more counts support this clonotype. This sequence joins TRBV2 and TRBJ2-7; D uncertain. The germline CDR1 and CDR2 sequences are SNHLY and FYNNEI. V was pared by 4 bases and J by 3 bases, with 7 bases between. This CDR3 contains 12 residues. CDR3 sequence reads: CASSGIDYEQYF. Written as DNA, the CDR3 is TGTGCCAGCAGTGGGATTGACTACGAGCAGTACTTC.

This clonotype showed up many times. The rearrangement links TRBV20-1 to TRBJ2-7, with TRBD2 matching over 7 bases. The V and J ends lost 7 bases and 3 bases, in that order; junction bases with no gene match: 15. CDR3 length: 15 residues. Looked up from germline, CDR1 is DFQATT and CDR2 is SNEGSKA (reference sequence). In DNA, the CDR3 is TGCAGTGTCCCCCCTCCAGCTAGCGGTAACTACGAGCAGTACTTC. Translated: CSVPPPASGNYEQYF.

This chain uses TRBV6-2 or TRBV6-3 with TRBJ2-2, with D possibly TRBD2 on 6 matching bases. The CDR3 has 19 amino acids. Trimming cost V 5 bases and J 4 bases, with 26 bases left between them. Per the germline V gene, CDR1 is MNHEY and CDR2 is SVGEGT. The CDR3 bases are TGTGCCAGCAGTCCTCCCATACGCCAGCACCCGGGGGTCACCGGGGAGCTGTTTTTT. The encoded protein is CASSPPIRQHPGVTGELFF.

The table lists this clonotype with many counts. The V and J genes are TRBV30 and TRBJ1-2; tentatively, D is TRBD1 (6 bases). V was trimmed by 0 bases and J by 3 bases, leaving 14 bases between them. In germline, CDR1 is GTSNPN, CDR2 SVGIG (reference sequence). This CDR3 comprises 15 residues. CDR3 amino acids: CAWSVRGQPYYGYTF. The CDR3 DNA is TGTGCCTGGAGTGTACGTGGACAGCCCTACTATGGCTACACCTTC.

The V and J genes are TRBV6-4 and TRBJ1-2; no reliable D call. CDR3 length: 14 residues. The V end was cut by 5 bases, the J end by 0 bases, with 10 bases between. Looked up from germline, CDR1 is MRHNA and CDR2 is SNTAGT. DNA for the CDR3: TGTGCCAGCAGTTATGGCGCGGCTAACTATGGCTACACCTTC. As protein: CASSYGAANYGYTF.

This chain joins TRBV6-2 or TRBV6-3 and TRBJ1-2; the match to TRBD1 covers 12 bases. Germline lookup yields CDR1 MNHEY and CDR2 SVGEGT. The ends lost 4 bases at V and 8 bases at J; junction bases unmatched: 8. The length of the CDR3 is 15 residues. CDR3: CASSLPGQGADGYTF. In DNA, the CDR3 is TGTGCCAGCAGTTTACCGGGACAGGGGGCGGACGGCTACACCTTC.